Below are 22 T cell receptor beta chains sequenced from a single sample in a study of Graves' ophthalmopathy and Graves' hyperthyroidism. RNA transcripts were the template, and TCR beta CDR3 regions were amplified from them. The authors performed first-round RT-PCR with HTBI primers and then a second-round multiplex PCR. TCRdb called the multiplex PCR reads again in MiXCR, with one record for every CDR3 protein. Of about 740,000 distinct CDR3 sequences in the sample, around 40% were seen once. Sequenced sample: peripheral blood. The source is an adult man with Graves' ophthalmopathy.

A word on this clonotype: This sequence may be a read error, since a much larger clone differs from it by one base. The chain carries TRBV6-4 and TRBJ1-1, with D perhaps TRBD1 (6 bases). CDR3 length: 14 residues. In germline, CDR1 is MRHNA, CDR2 SNTAGT. The V gene lost 5 bases and the J gene lost 0 bases, with 10 bases spanning the gap. The DNA for the CDR3 is TGTGCCAGCAGTTACCCAGGGGTGAACACTGAAGCTTTCTTT. Amino acid sequence: CASSYPGVNTEAFF.

This clonotype was counted at least ten times. The chain carries TRBV10-3 and TRBJ1-6; D is undetermined. Trimming cost V 4 bases and J 10 bases, with 8 bases left between them. This CDR3 region has 12 residues. In germline, CDR1 is ENHRY, CDR2 SYGVKD. CDR3 region: CAISGSESPLHF. The CDR3 DNA follows: TGTGCCATCAGTGGCAGTGAATCACCCCTCCACTTT.

The rearrangement uses TRBV29-1 and TRBJ1-2, with D uncertain. The CDR3 extends over 9 amino acids. The V end lost 8 bases, the J end lost 6 bases, and 7 bases lay between the germline ends. Looked up from germline, CDR1 is SQVTM and CDR2 is ANQGSEA. CDR3 nucleotide sequence: TGCAGCTTAGCCCATGGCTACACCTTC. Translated, it gives CSLAHGYTF. The full variable domain, rest sourced from reference TRBV29-1 and TRBJ1-2, is SAVISQKPSRDICQRGTSLTIQCQVDSQVTMMFWYRQQPGQSLTLIATANQGSEATYESGFVIDKFPISRPNLTFSTLTVSNMSPEDSSIYLCSLAHGYTFGSGTRLTVV.

The CDR3 loop is CASSPGQGMNYEQYF. The CDR3 DNA sequence: TGTGCCAGCAGCCCAGGACAGGGTATGAACTACGAGCAGTACTTC. The chain recombines TRBV9 with TRBJ2-7; 8 bases agree with TRBD1. Per the germline V gene, CDR1 is SGDLS and CDR2 is YYNGEE. The CDR3 is 15 amino acids. V was clipped by 4 bases and J by 3 bases; unmatched bases: 9.

This clonotype was recorded only once. DNA for the CDR3: TGTGCCAGCAGCTCTCACGTAGGCTTACCGGGGCCCTTCTACGAGCAGTACTTC. Translated, it gives CASSSHVGLPGPFYEQYF. The chain joins TRBV7-2 to TRBJ2-7, with D perhaps given as TRBD1 or TRBD2 (5 bases each). With 4 bases removed from V and 3 bases from J, the gap between germline ends came to 25 bases. Germline CDR1 SGHTA, CDR2 FQGNSA. CDR3 size: 18 residues.

The chain recombines TRBV10-3 with TRBJ1-2; no clear D. The germline V gene encodes CDR1 ENHRY and CDR2 SYGVKD. Between the trimmed V and J ends, which lost 4 bases and 8 bases, there was a span of 8 bases. The CDR3 runs 11 residues. Written as DNA, the CDR3 is TGTGCCATCAGTGGAGTGAGGGGCTACACCTTC. This codes for CAISGVRGYTF.

This rearrangement joins TRBV20-1 to TRBJ1-2; 11 positions agree with TRBD1. V lost 3 bases and J lost 3; bases outside the gene matches: 6. CDR3 length: 15 amino acids. CDR1 and CDR2 from the germline V gene are DFQATT and SNEGSKA (reference sequence). CDR3 sequence reads: CSARRGQGGYYGYTF. CDR3 sequence (DNA): TGCAGTGCTAGGAGGGGACAGGGGGGGTACTATGGCTACACCTTC.

The chain recombines TRBV7-9 with TRBJ2-5; D may be TRBD1 (5 bases). Germline lookup yields CDR1 SEHNR and CDR2 FQNEAQ (reference sequence). CDR3 length equals 12 residues. The CDR3 is CAVGVGQETQYF. CDR3 DNA sequence: TGTGCAGTAGGGGTGGGACAAGAGACCCAGTACTTC.

The chain is built from TRBV19 and TRBJ2-2; 10 bases align to TRBD2. The junction had 6 bases not matched to a gene; V was cut back by 7 bases and J by 7 bases. Germline CDR1 reads LNHDA; CDR2 reads SQIVND (reference sequence). CDR3 length equals 14 residues. CDR3 sequence: CASKAGGPVGELFF. CDR3 DNA sequence: TGTGCCAGTAAAGCGGGGGGGCCAGTCGGGGAGCTGTTTTTT.

The rearrangement links TRBV12-3 or TRBV12-4 to TRBJ1-4, with a tentative D call TRBD1 (5 bases). V lost 2 bases to trimming and J lost 8 bases, with 12 bases between them. CDR3 length: 14 residues. The CDR3 DNA reads TGTGCCAGCAGTTTAAGGGGATTAGAGGAAAAACTGTTTTTT. This codes for CASSLRGLEEKLFF.

This clonotype was counted many times. V usage is TRBV7-9 and J usage is TRBJ1-2; D is unresolved. This CDR3 comprises 13 residues. Between the trimmed V and J ends, which lost 5 bases and 7 bases, there was a span of 14 bases. CDR1 is SEHNR and CDR2 is FQNEAQ in the germline V gene (reference sequence). In nucleotides, the CDR3 is TGTGCCAGCAGCCTCAGGCAAGGGTCTGGCTACACCTTC. It codes for CASSLRQGSGYTF.

Details on this clonotype: A junction end diverges from the germline sequence, so it may reflect a read error. V and J are TRBV7-3 and TRBJ2-2; no clear D. Germline V lookup: CDR1 SGHTA, CDR2 FQGTGA. The CDR3 extends over 17 amino acids. The CDR3 bases are TGTGCCAGCAGCCTAACGAAACAGCTTGCGAACACCGGGGAGCTGTTTTTT. Encoded protein: CASSLTKQLANTGELFF.

As regards this clonotype: A read error may explain this, as a much larger clone is one base away. This likely comes from a read error, as the CDR3 has no conserved phenylalanine or tryptophan at its end. The rearrangement uses TRBV7-2 and TRBJ2-5; tentative D call: TRBD2 (6 bases). The CDR3 spans 14 residues. Germline V lookup: CDR1 SGHTA, CDR2 FQGNSA. Trimming took off 1 base at V and 5 bases at J, with 11 bases between the two ends. CDR3 region: CASSLGASVETQYC. CDR3 in DNA: TGTGCCAGCAGCTTAGGTGCTAGCGTCGAGACCCAGTACTGC.

This clonotype was seen a handful of times. The rearrangement uses TRBV7-9 and TRBJ2-7; TRBD1 is a possible D gene (6 bases). From germline, CDR1 is SEHNR and CDR2 FQNEAQ (reference sequence). The CDR3 length is 16 residues. Between the trimmed V and J ends, which lost 5 bases and 4 bases, there was a span of 21 bases. The DNA of the CDR3 is TGTGCCAGCAGCGTCTCTACAGGGATCCAGATATACGAGCAGTACTTC. This translates into CASSVSTGIQIYEQYF. Full variable domain (missing parts from reference TRBV7-9 and TRBJ2-7): DTGVSQNPRHKITKRGQNVTFRCDPISEHNRLYWYRQTLGQGPEFLTYFQNEAQLEKSRLLSDRFSAERPKGSFSTLEIQRTEQGDSAMYLCASSVSTGIQIYEQYFGPGTRLTVT.

The chain couples TRBV13 to TRBJ2-6, with D tentatively TRBD1 (6 bases). V dropped 8 bases and J dropped 0 bases, with 11 bases sitting between them. The CDR3 is 15 amino acids. Looked up from germline, CDR1 is PRHDT and CDR2 is FYEKMQ (reference sequence). The CDR3 coding sequence is TGTGCCAGCGGGGACACCAACTCTGGGGCCAACGTCCTGACTTTC. Translated: CASGDTNSGANVLTF.

On this clonotype: At one end, the junction sequence differs from germline, possibly due to a read error. This chain uses TRBV20-1 with TRBJ2-5; 7 bases match TRBD2. This CDR3 has 15 amino acids. The germline V gene encodes CDR1 DFQATT and CDR2 SNEGSKA (reference sequence). The CDR3 region is CSASPSGESQGTQYF. In DNA, the CDR3 is TGCAGTGCTAGCCCCAGCGGGGAATCCCAAGGGACCCAGTACTTC.

This clonotype was counted a few times. CDR3 amino acids: CASIPESNYGYTF. The CDR3 DNA reads TGTGCCAGTATCCCCGAGTCAAACTATGGCTACACCTTC. The chain employs TRBV12-3 or TRBV12-4 and TRBJ1-2, with no clear D. V lost 9 bases to trimming and J lost 2 bases, with 13 bases between them. The CDR3 consists of 13 residues.

This clonotype has just one count. A much bigger clone sits one base away, suggesting this may be a read error. The chain is built from TRBV25-1 and TRBJ2-5; 12 positions match TRBD2. Germline CDR1 reads MGHDK; CDR2 reads SYGVNS. This CDR3 is 16 amino acids long. As DNA, the CDR3 is TGTGCCGGCAGCCATAGACTAGCGGGAGTTTCAGAGACCCAGTACTTC. This encodes CAGSHRLAGVSETQYF.

This clonotype was observed many times. The V gene is TRBV11-2, the J gene TRBJ2-5; D possibly corresponds to TRBD1 (5 bases). Germline V gene lookup returns CDR1 SGHAT and CDR2 FQNNGV. CDR3 size: 16 residues. V dropped 1 base and J dropped 4 bases, with 16 bases sitting between them. CDR3 sequence (DNA): TGTGCCAGCAGCTTAGCATCTGGGGCTAGGCGAGAGACCCAGTACTTC. Translation gives CASSLASGARRETQYF.

This chain joins TRBV7-9 and TRBJ2-2; 7 bases match TRBD1. Germline CDR1 reads SEHNR; CDR2 reads FQNEAQ (reference sequence). This CDR3 region has 15 residues. The trim removed 6 bases at V and 2 bases at J, leaving 6 bases unmatched. The CDR3 DNA reads TGTGCCAGCAGGGATCGACAGGGTAACACCGGGGAGCTGTTTTTT. It translates to CASRDRQGNTGELFF.

A few counts support this clonotype. The chain combines TRBV7-9 with TRBJ2-6; 9 bases align to TRBD1. The germline V gene has CDR1 SEHNR and CDR2 FQNEAQ (reference sequence). The CDR3 has 19 amino acids. With V trimmed by 3 bases and J by 0 bases, 9 bases remained unmatched. The CDR3 is CASSFPPGQGNSGANVLTF. In DNA form, the CDR3 reads TGTGCCAGCAGCTTTCCCCCGGGACAGGGAAACTCTGGGGCCAACGTCCTGACTTTC.

There are many counts of this clonotype. This chain links TRBV7-9 with TRBJ2-2; TRBD1 is a possible D gene (7 bases). V lost 6 bases, J lost 4 bases, and 15 bases lay in between. From germline, CDR1 is SEHNR and CDR2 FQNEAQ (reference sequence). There are 15 residues in the CDR3. The CDR3 loop reads CASRPQGRTTGELFF. CDR3 coding DNA: TGTGCCAGCAGGCCACAGGGGAGGACCACCGGGGAGCTGTTTTTT.